This T cell receptor beta chain comes out of a study of long-term antiretroviral therapy in people with HIV. The CDR3 is made up of 16 amino acids. Per the germline V gene, CDR1 is MGHDK and CDR2 is SYGVNS. Run at survey level, the immunoSEQ assay was version v3.0. Generated by immunoSEQ multiplex PCR, the TCRdb table keeps only in-frame clones and is missing some. The data contain tens of thousands of clones, about 89% of them singletons. Study outcomes and limitations: It was not possible to obtain data on ART adherence, viral resistance or therapy changes. HIV repertoire CDR3 lengths ranged less widely than those of controls.

Remarks on this clone: Its antigen is undetermined. The junction departs from the called germline gene at one end, perhaps through a read error.

The sample in question was unsorted PBMCs, obtained 0.1 years before starting antiretroviral therapy. This receptor was identified in a woman in her forties or fifties with HIV. The rearrangement links TRBV25-1 to TRBJ1-6; 8 bases line up with TRBD1. The CDR3 region has the DNA TGTGCCAGCGGTGATAAAGACAGGGGCCCCAATTCACCCCTCCACTTT. Its protein is CASGDKDRGPNSPLHF.